A single sample is the source of the 8 T cell receptor beta chains below, sequenced in a study of CD8+ T cells in alopecia areata. Following extraction, RNA underwent reverse transcription to cDNA, which served as the sequencing template. TCRdb's table, derived via immunoSEQ multiplex PCR, lists solely in-frame clones and lacks some. This table has under 350,000 clones, over 45% appearing once. The treatment denotes: oral pan-JAK inhibitor, 5-10 mg twice daily. The specimen was CD4+ T cells sorted from blood, collected at week 24, from a patient treated with tofacitinib. The receptors originated from a human donor with alopecia areata.

This clone was seen only once. V is TRBV11-1 and J is TRBJ2-2, with D maybe TRBD1 (5 bases). Trimming left V 6 bases short and J 0 bases short, with 8 bases between. CDR1 is SGHAT and CDR2 is FQDESV in the germline V gene (reference sequence). This CDR3 has 14 amino acids. In nucleotides, the CDR3 is TGTGCCAGCAGTAAACAGGCGAACACCGGGGAGCTGTTTTTT. Translation: CASSKQANTGELFF.

V usage is TRBV6-5 and J usage is TRBJ2-5, with 12 bases matching TRBD1. Germline trimming cut 7 bases from V and 4 bases from J; bases unmatched to any gene: 4. The germline V gene encodes CDR1 MNHEY and CDR2 SVGAGI. The CDR3 length is 14 residues. CDR3 region: CASTRDRGRETQYF. CDR3 sequence (DNA): TGTGCCAGCACCCGGGACAGGGGGCGAGAGACCCAGTACTTC.

This rearrangement joins TRBV29-1 to TRBJ1-6, with D perhaps TRBD1 (6 bases). V lost 1 base and J 7 bases, leaving 11 bases between the germline ends. The length of the CDR3 is 14 residues. Germline values: CDR1 SQVTM, CDR2 ANQGSEA. CDR3 in DNA: TGCAGCGTTGAAGCGGCCAGGGGCAATTCACCCCTCCACTTT. It yields the protein CSVEAARGNSPLHF.

The chain carries TRBV7-6 and TRBJ2-6; D possibly corresponds to TRBD1 (5 bases). Germline loops: CDR1 SGHVS, CDR2 FNYEAQ. The CDR3 spans 17 residues. V was trimmed by 4 bases and J by 1 base, leaving 14 bases between them. CDR3 coding DNA: TGTGCCAGCAGCTCACCGAAGGGGATGTCTGGGGCCAACGTCCTGACTTTC. It yields the protein CASSSPKGMSGANVLTF.

The gene calls are TRBV19 and TRBJ1-5; D gene ambiguous. Germline V lookup: CDR1 LNHDA, CDR2 SQIVND (reference sequence). V lost 7 bases and J 9 bases, leaving 10 bases between the germline ends. CDR3 length: 11 residues. The CDR3 nucleotides are TGTGCCAGTACCTCCCTGGGGCCCCAGCATTTT. Protein sequence: CASTSLGPQHF.

This clone has just a few counts. The chain uses TRBV6-5 and TRBJ1-2; D is perhaps TRBD1 (6 bases). This CDR3 is 12 amino acids long. The germline V gene encodes CDR1 MNHEY and CDR2 SVGAGI. Trimming pared 8 bases from V and 7 bases from J, leaving 14 bases between. Written as DNA, the CDR3 is TGTGCCAGCCGGGGGCTGGAGGCTGGCTACACCTTC. Amino acids: CASRGLEAGYTF.

This chain connects TRBV5-1 to TRBJ2-3; weak D call: TRBD1 (5 bases). Trimming removed 0 bases from V and 6 bases from J, with 17 bases in between. CDR1 is SGHRS and CDR2 is YFSETQ in the germline V gene. This CDR3 has 16 residues. CDR3 in amino acids: CASSLDRTPISDTQYF. CDR3 in DNA: TGCGCCAGCAGCTTGGACAGGACACCTATTTCCGATACGCAGTATTTT.

The rearrangement links TRBV23-1 to TRBJ1-2; TRBD1 matches 9 bases. TRBV23-1 is annotated as an ORF whose role is uncertain. The CDR3 has 16 residues. V was clipped by 7 bases and J by 1 base; unmatched bases: 10. The CDR3 here is CASTGRATGGNYGYTF. For the CDR3, the DNA is TGCGCCAGCACCGGTCGGGCGACAGGGGGTAACTATGGCTACACCTTC.